This T cell receptor beta chain was captured in a study of blood T cell repertoires in COVID-19. Study details: The United States, Italy and Spain were the sources of the acute and convalescent COVID-19 samples.

This clone was counted a single time. Enrollment of patients from Seattle took place during active infection, with longitudinal follow-up. This CDR3 spans 20 amino acids. V lost 3 bases and J lost 11, with 35 bases in between. Only in-frame clones appear in the TCRdb table, and some are missing; sequencing was by immunoSEQ multiplex PCR. The sample gives about 160,000 clones, approximately 87% of which show up once; about a tenth is in the top ten. The V gene is TRBV5-3, the J gene TRBJ1-4; D is perhaps TRBD1 (5 bases). TRBV5-3 is noted as an ORF with a role that remains uncertain. Sequenced input: peripheral blood. The source is an older woman with COVID-19, enrolled during active disease. DNA of the CDR3: TGTGCCAGAAGCTGGGATCGGACATTAAGTACTACCCGTCCACGACACAAACTGTTTTTT. Translating gives CARSWDRTLSTTRPRHKLFF.